The rows below give T cell receptor beta chains drawn from one sample of a study of T cells in localized non-small cell lung cancer. Method: immunoSEQ multiplex PCR; TCRdb's copy keeps in-frame clones and lacks some. The sample lists approximately 5,100 clones, 25% to 40% occurring once. The sample consisted of lung tumor tissue, taken before any cancer treatment. Receptors originate from a woman aged 35 to 70 with stage II squamous cell lung carcinoma. Both conserved end residues are part of each CDR3. The D gene is left open where the match is weak.

CDR3 protein: CASSLGTSLLGEQYF
V gene: TRBV5-1
J gene: TRBJ2-7
D gene: -

CDR3 protein: CAWSVLGNTEAFF
V gene: TRBV30
J gene: TRBJ1-1
D gene: -

CDR3 protein: CAISRDRGLQETQYF
V gene: TRBV6-8
J gene: TRBJ2-5
D gene: TRBD1

CDR3 protein: CASTTSLTEAFF
V gene: TRBV28
J gene: TRBJ1-1
D gene: -

CDR3 protein: CASSSTQNGEQFF
V gene: TRBV28
J gene: TRBJ2-1
D gene: -

CDR3 protein: CASSSGDRGSTDTQYF
V gene: TRBV5-1
J gene: TRBJ2-3
D gene: TRBD1

CDR3 protein: CASSEGTGRNYGYTF
V gene: TRBV9
J gene: TRBJ1-2
D gene: TRBD1

CDR3 protein: CASSSLTSSYEQYF
V gene: TRBV11-3
J gene: TRBJ2-7
D gene: -

CDR3 protein: CASSPRNNEQFF
V gene: TRBV6-8
J gene: TRBJ2-1
D gene: -

CDR3 protein: CASSRGPNYGYTF
V gene: TRBV10-2
J gene: TRBJ1-2
D gene: -

CDR3 protein: CASRDRGRLESEQYF
V gene: TRBV10-2
J gene: TRBJ2-7
D gene: TRBD1

CDR3 protein: CASSQRTSDTDTQYF
V gene: TRBV7-6
J gene: TRBJ2-3
D gene: TRBD2

CDR3 protein: CAISEVSGGAGELFF
V gene: TRBV10-3
J gene: TRBJ2-2
D gene: TRBD1

CDR3 protein: CASSVAPLGNTGELFF
V gene: TRBV9
J gene: TRBJ2-2
D gene: -

CDR3 protein: CASSEPGQGSYEQYF
V gene: TRBV6-8
J gene: TRBJ2-7
D gene: TRBD1

CDR3 protein: CATSRVRGQAISGANVLTF
V gene: TRBV15
J gene: TRBJ2-6
D gene: -

CDR3 protein: CASTSARDRGVYEQFF
V gene: TRBV28
J gene: TRBJ2-1
D gene: TRBD1

CDR3 protein: CAWSVGGAWDTGELFF
V gene: TRBV30
J gene: TRBJ2-2
D gene: -

CDR3 protein: CASSPTGTRSLYEQYF
V gene: TRBV10-1
J gene: TRBJ2-7
D gene: TRBD2

CDR3 protein: CASSLAPGQGAGSNGYTF
V gene: TRBV5-1
J gene: TRBJ1-2
D gene: TRBD1

CDR3 protein: CASREGDSSYEQYF
V gene: TRBV6-8
J gene: TRBJ2-7
D gene: -

CDR3 protein: CASSQGWGNEQFF
V gene: TRBV14
J gene: TRBJ2-1
D gene: -

CDR3 protein: CASSHDRAGNTEAFF
V gene: TRBV11-3
J gene: TRBJ1-1
D gene: -

CDR3 protein: CASSPRTGLGTEAFF
V gene: TRBV6-8
J gene: TRBJ1-1
D gene: TRBD1

CDR3 protein: CAIRGSNQPQHF
V gene: TRBV6-8
J gene: TRBJ1-5
D gene: -

CDR3 protein: CASSRQGGGPNYGYTF
V gene: TRBV6-7
J gene: TRBJ1-2
D gene: TRBD1

CDR3 protein: CSVGPGLGEQYF
V gene: TRBV29-1
J gene: TRBJ2-7
D gene: TRBD2

CDR3 protein: CSARQGPFYEQYF
V gene: TRBV29-1
J gene: TRBJ2-7
D gene: TRBD1

CDR3 protein: CASSSKRFDRVNTEAFF
V gene: TRBV28
J gene: TRBJ1-1
D gene: TRBD1

CDR3 protein: CASSRTGTYEQYF
V gene: TRBV18
J gene: TRBJ2-7
D gene: TRBD1

CDR3 protein: CSGRDRGMDGNTIYF
V gene: TRBV29-1
J gene: TRBJ1-3
D gene: TRBD1

CDR3 protein: CASSGTGVLNIQYF
V gene: TRBV6-8
J gene: TRBJ2-4
D gene: TRBD1

CDR3 protein: CASSLGMGQGYGEQFF
V gene: TRBV11-3
J gene: TRBJ2-1
D gene: TRBD1

CDR3 protein: CASSLGTGALGYTF
V gene: TRBV11-3
J gene: TRBJ1-2
D gene: TRBD1

CDR3 protein: CASSITGPKDTDTQYF
V gene: TRBV19
J gene: TRBJ2-3
D gene: -

CDR3 protein: CAISESGQGIGYGYTF
V gene: TRBV10-3
J gene: TRBJ1-2
D gene: TRBD1

CDR3 protein: CASSPAGVASGSTDTQYF
V gene: TRBV7-2
J gene: TRBJ2-3
D gene: TRBD2

CDR3 protein: CASSGNLGDTQYF
V gene: TRBV7-1
J gene: TRBJ2-3
D gene: -

CDR3 protein: CASRSRIQRGGWGTQYF
V gene: TRBV19
J gene: TRBJ2-3
D gene: TRBD2

CDR3 protein: CAWSVQANYGYTF
V gene: TRBV30
J gene: TRBJ1-2
D gene: -

CDR3 protein: CASSPLGGDGNQPQHF
V gene: TRBV19
J gene: TRBJ1-5
D gene: -

CDR3 protein: CASRGQGGAFF
V gene: TRBV19
J gene: TRBJ1-1
D gene: TRBD1

CDR3 protein: CASSKAGSSHEQYF
V gene: TRBV19
J gene: TRBJ2-7
D gene: -

CDR3 protein: CASSFGTGLDEQYF
V gene: TRBV11-3
J gene: TRBJ2-7
D gene: TRBD1

CDR3 protein: CASTRDRGLNTEAFF
V gene: TRBV19
J gene: TRBJ1-1
D gene: TRBD1

CDR3 protein: CASRSSLMNTEAFF
V gene: TRBV28
J gene: TRBJ1-1
D gene: -